This T cell receptor (beta chain) derives from a study of cytomegalovirus exposure and HLA in healthy donors (dated by TCRdb to the late 2010s). The study in broad terms: The roughly 700 repertoires of the first cohort and the roughly 120 validation repertoires were produced on the same platform, according to a later analysis. The aim of the study was to test whether cataloging public T cell receptors could identify signatures of past pathogen exposure. In addition to the first cohort of hundreds of subjects, a separate validation cohort of about 120 different subjects was used. The study combined high-throughput TCR immunosequencing, statistical association of individual TCRs with disease status, and machine learning to predict cytomegalovirus infection status.

Library prep was done by the immunoSEQ multiplex PCR assay. Per the authors' processing: To diagnose cytomegalovirus status from the catalog of TCR beta chain sequences, a statistical classification framework was built. Imported from immuneACCESS, the table was reduced by TCRdb to in-frame sequences with V and J called. These copies leave out some clones; in studies compared against another copy, an unresolved V gene accounts for under half, and the cause of the remainder is not known. For V, J and clone size, that table is used; D and trimming come from the DNA. The sample table lists 90,000 or so clones, around 96% of them with a count of one. Jointly, the top ten make up 0.6% to 0.95% of the sample. From V the trimming removes 5 bases and from J it removes 0 bases, while the gene matches leave 7 bases of the junction unaccounted for. Counted from cysteine to phenylalanine, this CDR3 has 16 amino acids. Only the CDR3 part of the read is kept: 48 bases, read in frame from the first base. Looking up the germline V gene yields CDR1 MDHEN and CDR2 SYDVKM.

Donors formed part of the validation cohort, which comprised about 120 subjects and was distinct from the first cohort of under 800 subjects. Turning to this clone: Its antigen is not yet known. Base qualities are not at hand, and no much larger clone is one base apart.

Study-wide findings and limitations: In vitro tests confirmed that a few of the cytomegalovirus-associated TCR beta chains recognize cytomegalovirus antigens. A later analysis lacked HLA typing for the validation cohort, so it scored co-occurrence in that cohort across all 120 or so repertoires. A total of 150 or so TCR beta chains were listed by the study as associated with cytomegalovirus. Cytomegalovirus status was reported to be diagnosed by the classifier with high specificity and sensitivity in both the original and validation cohorts. Most TCR sequences were seen in very few donors, while some public TCRs were found in many individuals. A later analysis found that TCRs clustered in the first cohort also tended to co-occur in the roughly 110 validation repertoires, with approximately 94% of cluster scores above 0. The authors suggested that the approach could potentially be extended to other disease states and immunological phenotypes.

Recombination connected TRBV28 to TRBJ2-1, with 7 bases aligning to TRBD2. The sequence was collected from a man in his late teens or twenties in good health and CMV-seronegative. Material: PBMCs. The CDR3 is CASSIAGKSSYNEQFF. The base sequence is TGTGCCAGCAGTATAGCGGGCAAAAGCTCCTACAATGAGCAGTTCTTC. Full variable domain (CDR3 extended with the reference TRBV28 and TRBJ2-1 proteins): DVKVTQSSRYLVKRTGEKVFLECVQDMDHENMFWYRQDPGLGLRLIYFSYDVKMKEKGDIPEGYSVSREKKERFSLILESASTNQTSMYLCASSIAGKSSYNEQFFGPGTRLTVL.